This TCR beta chain was documented in a study of T cell responses to AZD1222 COVID-19 vaccine (dated by TCRdb to about 2021). Regarding the research as a whole: A total of roughly 240 trial participants underwent TCR sequencing, of whom 207 received two doses of AZD1222 and some 25 received two doses of the MenACWY control vaccine. Trial participants were enrolled into age subgroups of 18-55, 56-69 and 70-plus years, which contained 148, 28 and 57 TCR-sequenced participants, respectively.

Overall results and qualifications from the work: Epitopes outside the regions mutated in the B.1.351 and B.1.1.7 variants were reportedly recognized by nearly half of the unique spike-specific TCRs. In the small 56-69-year group, the increase in depth fell short of significance, most likely because of low power. Conclusions about previously exposed vaccinees were limited because only 6 or 7 AZD1222 recipients were SARS-CoV-2 seropositive at baseline. Because no day 14 peak-response samples were available, the repertoires could be characterized only after the peak T cell response. After two AZD1222 doses, spike-specific TCR breadth and depth were significantly higher than at day 0 and than in MenACWY recipients. Participants were mostly white British, with more females than males. The authors suggested clonal diversity may have been underestimated. The vaccine-associated CD4 TCRs covered the entire spike protein, and the dominant responses fell in regions 160-218 and 743-854.

What the time point label conveys for this sample: about 28 days (+/-7) after the second vaccine dose. Because spike-specific TCR depth and breadth did not differ between the two schedules, AZD1222 recipients who got a second dose at roughly 4 weeks were pooled with those who got a second dose at roughly 12 weeks. Samples from vaccinated people were obtained from the UK trials COV001 and COV002, which included a single-blind randomized controlled phase 2/3 trial of AZD1222 (ChAdOx1 nCoV-19) in healthy adults. Trial participant PBMC samples were collected at day 0 and day 28 after the second dose for TCRbeta chain sequencing. CDR1 and CDR2 were assigned from the germline V gene as SGHAT and FQNNGV. At the junction V is shortened by 1 base and J by 5 bases, with 9 bases in between. From the cysteine up to the phenylalanine, the CDR3 has a length of 13 residues. Only the CDR3 region is kept as DNA, spanning 39 bases read in frame from base 1.

The CDR3 regions of human TCRbeta chains were analyzed by immunosequencing. The study's processing was this. Repertoire TCRs were checked for matches against a reference library of SARS-CoV-2-specific TCRs that had been generated using the MIRA antigen-specificity platform. Breadth meant the fraction of unique TCRs that were SARS-CoV-2-associated, whereas depth meant the fraction of total T cells that were SARS-CoV-2-associated. Using the MIRA data, each spike-specific TCR was mapped to the spike region that the TCR reacts to and placed in a CD4 or CD8 class. Log10-transformed breadth and depth values were compared by one-way ANOVA with Sidak's multiple comparisons tests. Here the immuneACCESS table is served through TCRdb, limited to in-frame sequences with V and J called. Missing clones are a known gap in these copies; in checked studies unresolved V genes cover under half, and the rest lacks a known reason. The DNA was the basis for D and trimming; V, J and clone size are from that table. The sample contains 110,000 or so clones, 70% to 90% of them found a single time. The ten largest clones add up to less than 6.5% of the sample.

Concerning this clone itself: Its antigen target is currently unknown. Base qualities are not at hand, and no much larger clone is one base apart.

Specimen: peripheral blood, collected 28 days after the second AZD1222 dose. The rearranged chain carries TRBV11-2 and TRBJ2-7; the D segment cannot be called with confidence. The sequence was collected from an adult who received the AZD1222 COVID-19 vaccine. Here is the DNA: TGTGCCAGCAGCTTAGTCCCCAGCGACGAGCAGTACTTC. It translates as CASSLVPSDEQYF.